The 18 T cell receptor beta chains below were found in one sample sequenced in a study of cytomegalovirus exposure and HLA in healthy donors. Primers included in the PCR were 60 Vbeta and 13 Jbeta primers. Some clones are missing from TCRdb's copy, which holds only in-frame ones; the method was immunoSEQ multiplex PCR. The table includes 250,000 to 350,000 clones, just over 85% detected once. Sequencing was performed on PBMCs. The receptors were gathered from a man aged 40-50 years in good health and CMV-seropositive.

The chain has TRBV9 and TRBJ2-2, with 9 positions matching TRBD2. This CDR3 region has 16 residues. Germline V gene lookup returns CDR1 SGDLS and CDR2 YYNGEE. V lost 4 bases and J lost 6; bases outside the gene matches: 10. The CDR3 DNA is TGTGCCAGCAGCCCAGTGGGTAGCGGGAGCGCCGGGGAGCTGTTTTTT. Its protein is CASSPVGSGSAGELFF.

This chain connects TRBV10-3 to TRBJ2-3, with 7 bases aligning to TRBD2. Germline V CDR1 and CDR2: ENHRY, SYGVKD. V lost 8 bases to trimming and J lost 0 bases; unmatched junction nucleotides: 8. This CDR3 contains 15 residues. The CDR3 bases are TGTGCCATCGGAACTAGCGCCTCTAGCACAGATACGCAGTATTTT. It is translated as CAIGTSASSTDTQYF.

The chain is built from TRBV4-1 and TRBJ1-2, with D tentatively TRBD1 (6 bases). V was cut by 0 bases and J by 1 base, with 12 bases left in between. The CDR3 is 16 residues long. The V gene's germline CDR1 is MGHRA and CDR2 YSYEKL. CDR3 region: CASSQDPGQINYGYTF. The DNA for the CDR3 is TGCGCCAGCAGCCAAGATCCCGGACAGATTAACTATGGCTACACCTTC.

This clone was seen just once. The gene calls are TRBV6-1 and TRBJ2-5, with 13 positions matching TRBD2. The J call could be wrong; TRBJ2-7 is a better fit for the DNA end. Germline V gene sequence: CDR1 MNHNS, CDR2 SASEGT. This CDR3 has 15 amino acids. CDR3 bases: TGTGCCAGCAGTGGACTAGCGGGAGGTACCTACGAGCAGTACTTC. Translated: CASSGLAGGTYEQYF.

The V gene is TRBV29-1, the J gene TRBJ2-3, with 10 bases aligning to TRBD2. Germline V lookup: CDR1 SQVTM, CDR2 ANQGSEA. This CDR3 region has 14 residues. V gave up 7 bases and J gave up 2 bases; unmatched junction bases: 6. The CDR3 sequence: CSGETSGFTDTQYF. In DNA form, the CDR3 reads TGCAGCGGAGAGACTAGCGGGTTCACAGATACGCAGTATTTT.

The CDR3 DNA reads TGTGCCAGCTACCTGACAGGGTCCGGAACAGATACGCAGTATTTT. It yields the protein CASYLTGSGTDTQYF. The chain is built from TRBV27 and TRBJ2-3; 7 nucleotides agree with TRBD1. The ends lost 8 bases at V and 3 bases at J; junction bases unmatched: 11. The CDR3 totals 15 residues. Germline CDR1 is MNHEY and CDR2 is SMNVEV (reference sequence).

A remark on this clone: Other DNA variants within this sample encode the same CDR3. The chain links TRBV18 to TRBJ2-7, with TRBD1 identical over 7 bases. Germline CDR1 and CDR2: KGHSH and LQKENI. This CDR3 comprises 13 residues. Unmatched junction bases numbered 3, after V lost 6 bases and J lost 1 base. This chain's CDR3 is CASSPGQSYEQYF. CDR3 nucleotide sequence: TGTGCCAGCTCGCCGGGACAGTCCTACGAGCAGTACTTC. Filled out from reference TRBV18 and TRBJ2-7, the complete variable domain reads NAGVMQNPRHLVRRRGQEARLRCSPMKGHSHVYWYRQLPEEGLKFMVYLQKENIIDESGMPKERFSAEFPKEGPSILRIQQVVRGDSAAYFCASSPGQSYEQYFGPGTRLTVT.

The chain links TRBV6-1 to TRBJ2-7; D remains unclear. Trimming cost V 4 bases and J 6 bases, with 13 bases left between them. The CDR3 covers 13 residues. CDR1 and CDR2 (germline): MNHNS, SASEGT. This chain's CDR3 is CASSGTRRGEQYF. CDR3 DNA: TGTGCCAGCAGTGGAACCCGCAGAGGCGAGCAGTACTTC.

The genes are TRBV6-5 and TRBJ2-3; 7 positions agree with TRBD2. This CDR3 has 14 amino acids. Trimming at V came to 6 bases and at J to 2 bases, leaving 5 bases not matched to a gene. The germline gives CDR1 MNHEY, CDR2 SVGAGI. This CDR3 is CASSPSGYTDTQYF. For the CDR3, the DNA is TGTGCCAGCAGCCCTAGCGGATACACAGATACGCAGTATTTT.

V usage is TRBV27 and J usage is TRBJ2-5; D perhaps matches TRBD2 (5 bases). CDR1 is MNHEY and CDR2 is SMNVEV in the germline V gene (reference sequence). CDR3 size: 17 residues. V was clipped by 3 bases and J by 2 bases, with 19 bases between them. The CDR3: CASSLLPGLAEQETQYF. The CDR3 DNA follows: TGTGCCAGCAGTTTGCTGCCCGGGCTAGCAGAGCAAGAGACCCAGTACTTC.

V is TRBV9 and J is TRBJ1-1; D may be TRBD1 (5 bases). V dropped 0 bases and J dropped 5 bases, with 8 bases sitting between them. Looked up from germline, CDR1 is SGDLS and CDR2 is YYNGEE. This CDR3 region has 13 residues. CDR3 sequence: CASSVGQGTEAFF. The CDR3 nucleotides read TGTGCCAGCAGCGTAGGGCAGGGAACTGAAGCTTTCTTT.

On this clone itself: At the DNA level, this CDR3 is encoded by other sequences in the same sample as well. The V and J genes are TRBV25-1 and TRBJ1-5; TRBD1 matches 9 bases. This CDR3 is built from 14 residues. CDR1 and CDR2 (germline): MGHDK, SYGVNS. The ends lost 9 bases at V and 4 bases at J; junction bases unmatched: 7. CDR3 sequence (DNA): TGTGCCAGTTCTGGGACAGGGCCTAATCAGCCCCAGCATTTT. Translation: CASSGTGPNQPQHF.

The rearrangement links TRBV6-4 to TRBJ2-7, with a possible D match to TRBD2 (5 bases). The CDR3 contains 14 residues. V was cut by 8 bases and J by 5 bases, with 19 bases left in between. Looked up from germline, CDR1 is MRHNA and CDR2 is SNTAGT. The CDR3 DNA reads as TGTGCCAGCGGCCGAGCTACAGCGGTCCACGAGCAGTACTTC. This codes for CASGRATAVHEQYF.

As DNA, the CDR3 is TGTGCCAGCAGCTTAGCCCAGAACTACGAGCAGTACTTC. Its protein is CASSLAQNYEQYF. The J gene is TRBJ2-7, the V gene TRBV7-2; D remains ambiguous. This CDR3 has 13 residues. V was pared by 0 bases and J by 3 bases, with 6 bases between. Per the germline V gene, CDR1 is SGHTA and CDR2 is FQGNSA.

V gene TRBV28 combines with J gene TRBJ2-7, with 7 bases that match TRBD2. The CDR3 contains 15 residues. The V segment lost 2 bases and the J segment 4 bases; nucleotides outside the gene matches: 8. Germline CDR1 and CDR2: MDHEN and SYDVKM. CDR3 nucleotide sequence: TGTGCCAGCAGTTTAGGGTGGGCGGGAGTATACGAGCAGTACTTC. It specifies CASSLGWAGVYEQYF. Drawing the rest from reference TRBV28 and TRBJ2-7, the complete variable domain is DVKVTQSSRYLVKRTGEKVFLECVQDMDHENMFWYRQDPGLGLRLIYFSYDVKMKEKGDIPEGYSVSREKKERFSLILESASTNQTSMYLCASSLGWAGVYEQYFGPGTRLTVT.

V is TRBV2 and J is TRBJ2-3; 13 nucleotides line up with TRBD2. The CDR3 runs to 14 residues. Germline V lookup: CDR1 SNHLY, CDR2 FYNNEI. The trim removed 9 bases at V and 4 bases at J, leaving 4 bases unmatched. CDR3 protein: CASLLAGGPDTQYF. The CDR3 DNA reads TGTGCCAGTTTACTAGCGGGAGGGCCAGATACGCAGTATTTT.

This rearrangement joins TRBV29-1 to TRBJ2-7; 7 bases align to TRBD2. The V gene end was trimmed by 6 bases and the J gene end by 4 bases; junction bases not matched to a gene: 27. This CDR3 spans 19 amino acids. In germline, CDR1 is SQVTM, CDR2 ANQGSEA. The CDR3 sequence is CSVVAVADHRDYTLYEQYF. For the CDR3, the DNA is TGCAGCGTGGTTGCCGTGGCAGACCACCGGGACTACACACTTTACGAGCAGTACTTC.

CDR3 region: CASSSQPTGTGATNYGYTF. In DNA, the CDR3 is TGTGCCAGCTCATCGCAACCAACCGGGACAGGGGCGACTAACTATGGCTACACCTTC. The chain has TRBV18 and TRBJ1-2, with 10 nucleotides matching TRBD1. The V and J ends lost 5 bases and 0 bases, in that order; junction bases with no gene match: 15. CDR1 is KGHSH, CDR2 LQKENI, per germline. This CDR3 spans 19 amino acids.